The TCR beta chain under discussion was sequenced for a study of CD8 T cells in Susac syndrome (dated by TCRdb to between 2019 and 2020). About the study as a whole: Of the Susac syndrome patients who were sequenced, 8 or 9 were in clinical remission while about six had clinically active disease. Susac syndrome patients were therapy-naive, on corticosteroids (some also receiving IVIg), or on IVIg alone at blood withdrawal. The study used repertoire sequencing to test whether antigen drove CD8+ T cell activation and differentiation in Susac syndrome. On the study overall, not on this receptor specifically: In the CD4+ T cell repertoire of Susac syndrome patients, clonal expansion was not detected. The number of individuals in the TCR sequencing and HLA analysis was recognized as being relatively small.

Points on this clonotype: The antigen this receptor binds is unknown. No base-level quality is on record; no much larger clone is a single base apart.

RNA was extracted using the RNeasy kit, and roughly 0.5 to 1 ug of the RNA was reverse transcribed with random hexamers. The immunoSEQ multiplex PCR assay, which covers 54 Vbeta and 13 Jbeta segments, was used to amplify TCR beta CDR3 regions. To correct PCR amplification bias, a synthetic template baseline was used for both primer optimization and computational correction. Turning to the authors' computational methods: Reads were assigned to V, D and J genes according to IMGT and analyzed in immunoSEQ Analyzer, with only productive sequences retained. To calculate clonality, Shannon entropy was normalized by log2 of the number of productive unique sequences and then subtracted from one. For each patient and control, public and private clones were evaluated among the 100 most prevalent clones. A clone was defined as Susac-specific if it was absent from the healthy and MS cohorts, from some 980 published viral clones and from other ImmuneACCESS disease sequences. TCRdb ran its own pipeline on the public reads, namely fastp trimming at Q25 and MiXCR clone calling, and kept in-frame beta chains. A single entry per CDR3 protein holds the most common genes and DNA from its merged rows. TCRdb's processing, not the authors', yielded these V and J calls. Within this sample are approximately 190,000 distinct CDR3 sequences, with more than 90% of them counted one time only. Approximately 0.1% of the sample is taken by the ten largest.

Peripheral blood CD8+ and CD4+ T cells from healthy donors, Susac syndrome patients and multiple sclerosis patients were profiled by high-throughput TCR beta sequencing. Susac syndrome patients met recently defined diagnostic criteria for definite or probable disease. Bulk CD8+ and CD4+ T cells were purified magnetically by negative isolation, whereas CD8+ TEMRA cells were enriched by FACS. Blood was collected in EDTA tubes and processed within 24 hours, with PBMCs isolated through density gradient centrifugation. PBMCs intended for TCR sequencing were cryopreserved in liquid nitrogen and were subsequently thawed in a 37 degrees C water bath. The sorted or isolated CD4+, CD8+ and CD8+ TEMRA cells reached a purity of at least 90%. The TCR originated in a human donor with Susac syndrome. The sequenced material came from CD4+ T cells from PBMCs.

The sequenced DNA: TGCAGTGGGTCGGGGGGGGCCCCCAATGAGCAGTTCTTC. This codes for CSGSGGAPNEQFF. The receptor chain draws on TRBV20-1 and TRBJ2-1, with 8 bases matching TRBD2. Counted from cysteine to phenylalanine, this CDR3 has 13 amino acids. Only the CDR3 portion is preserved as DNA: 39 bases, with reading frame beginning at the first base. The junction shows trimming of 7 bases on V and 6 bases on J, and the gene matches do not reach 8 bases of it. CDR1 and CDR2 (DFQATT, SNEGSKA) derive from the germline V gene (reference sequence).